One T cell receptor (beta chain) is described in this entry. Its antigen is still unknown. No much larger clonotype is one base removed from it; base qualities were not supplied. The germline V gene sets CDR1 to SGHAT and CDR2 to FQNNGV. Inclusive of the bounding cysteine and phenylalanine, the CDR3 is 17 residues long. Kept here is only the CDR3 DNA, which spans 51 bases and is read in frame from base 1. Trimming leaves V shorter by 5 bases and J shorter by 4 bases, with the junction holding 16 bases beyond the gene matches. The cohort consisted of approximately 690 healthy bone marrow donors. At the time of sampling, all cohort members were nominally healthy, though unrecorded immune exposures were likely present. The donor was CMV seronegative and was included in the group of a few hundred seronegative cohort members. Every donor gave a peripheral blood sample, and the peripheral blood mononuclear cells from that sample were used for TCR beta sequencing. Genomic DNA was extracted from the blood cell samples with the Qiagen DNeasy Blood Extraction Kit.

The data derive from a study of cytomegalovirus exposure and HLA in healthy donors (dated by TCRdb to about 2017). About the full investigation: An earlier analysis of some 620 of the donors reported 276 Gb of sequence data and 95 million to 140 million unique TCR beta sequences obtained from about 200 million T cells. In a later genetic analysis, genome-wide SNP genotypes for about three fifths of the roughly 670 donors were used, and that subset was treated as a discovery cohort. The number of donors typed differed by locus, with 629-630 for A, B, C, DRB1 and DQB1, more than 500 for DQA1, nearly 610 for DPA1, and around 450 for DPB1. Donor age, sex, ethnicity and CMV serostatus were collected together with the repertoire data. On average, around 230,000 unique TCR beta nucleotide sequences were sequenced per donor among 350 to 400 genotyped donors of the cohort, with roughly 19% of those sequences being non-productive. Besides the first cohort of roughly 640 subjects, a separate validation cohort made up of roughly 120 different subjects was used. The study was designed to test whether signatures of past pathogen exposure could be identified by cataloging public T cell receptors. The study combined high-throughput TCR immunosequencing, statistical association of individual TCRs with disease status, and machine learning to predict cytomegalovirus infection status. A later analysis re-analyzed previously published TCR beta repertoires from 650 to 800 donors and added high-resolution HLA genotyping to study TCR occurrence patterns. The T cell repertoires of 666 subjects were profiled by immunosequencing and related to cytomegalovirus serostatus. Every repertoire in the discovery cohort had been generated on one and the same sequencing platform. Both class I and class II loci were covered by HLA typing, at four-digit resolution. Of the roughly 400 genotyped donors, over 65% fell in the genetic ancestry cluster associated with self-reported Caucasian donors. Around 300 gigabases of sequencing data and approximately 85 million unique TCR sequences were included in an early release covering about 700 HLA-typed donors. The later analysis used no new phenotypic data to find candidate immune exposures, relying instead on TCR beta sequences and their occurrence across donors. In an earlier analysis of about 590 of the donors, high-throughput TCR beta sequencing was used to judge whether each TCR beta V gene segment behaved as functional or pseudogenic. Four or five DR-DQ haplotypes were handled as single units for association and clustering because linkage in the cohort was strong.

Library method: the immunoSEQ multiplex PCR assay. The multiplex PCR relied on a mix of 60 forward primers for TCR Vbeta segments and 13 reverse primers for TCR Jbeta segments. Amplification of the CDR3 region of rearranged TCR beta genes was performed with a multiplex PCR assay on genomic DNA. On the Illumina HiSeq System, the amplified TCR beta libraries were sequenced as 87-base-pair reads. The authors' analysis ran thus. A later analysis tallied around 82 million unique TCR beta chains across the 666 repertoires, and 10 million to 11 million of those chains were shared by two or more donors. A nearest-neighbor algorithm error-corrected the raw reads and collapsed the reads into unique sequences, merging closely related sequences to remove PCR and sequencing errors. To assign V, D and J gene segments, CDR3 sequences were aligned to IMGT reference sequences. For a sequence to be retained, a match of at least six nucleotides was required to both a V gene segment and a J gene segment. Rearrangements were classified as productive when the CDR3 lacked stop codons and remained in frame with V and J, and all other rearrangements were classified as non-productive. Following IMGT convention, CDR3 was defined as the stretch from the second conserved V-encoded cysteine up to the conserved J-encoded phenylalanine. The earlier analysis of some 550 of the donors excluded any sequence lacking an unambiguous match to a single V gene segment. In an earlier analysis of some 590 of the donors, a V segment was called functional when productive rearrangements were above 56.7%, and segregating when the standard deviation between donors exceeded 5%. A statistical classification framework was built to diagnose cytomegalovirus status from the catalog of TCR beta chain sequences. In a later analysis, TCR nucleotide sequences were compared against IMGT/GENE-DB human TR gene sequences so that V and J genes could be assigned. A later analysis assigned CDR3 sequences and most-parsimonious VDJ recombination scenarios with the TCRdist pipeline. A later analysis defined each TCR beta chain by its CDR3 amino acid sequence plus V-gene family, and excluded reads lacking a unique V-gene family. In a later analysis, around 650 highly shared, low-generation-probability nucleotide sequences were removed to address suspected cross-contamination and a sequencing artifact. A later analysis calculated a clonal expansion index for each public chain from normalized within-repertoire ranks of inferred template counts. Generation probabilities in a later analysis came from a VDJ recombination model fitted to out-of-frame rearrangements, and those results were checked against IGoR. In a later analysis, hypergeometric tests were used to score TCR-TCR, TCR-HLA and TCR-CMV co-occurrence, with a repertoire-size bias correction applied to TCR pairs. False discovery rates were estimated in a later analysis by permuting HLA or CMV assignments 20 times. In a later analysis, co-occurring TCRs were grouped using DBSCAN, and TCRdist sequence similarity was added for clustering within HLA-allele-positive subsets. Co-occurrence clustering excluded repertoires with fewer than 30,000 or more than 120,000 public chains, plus five with anomalous nucleotide sharing. The clones in this table, taken by TCRdb from immuneACCESS, are in-frame only. Not every clone is retained; where verified, under half of the shortfall comes from an unresolved V gene, and the cause of the rest is unknown. That table gives V, J and clone size, and the DNA gave D and trimming. Within this sample are 190,000 or so clones, with 80% of them counted one time only. The ten biggest clones cover under 0.8% of the sample.

Results the study describes overall, beyond this receptor: Roughly uniform sequencing depth across donors was assumed in presence/absence analyses, although this assumption may not hold. According to a later analysis, most CMV-associated TCR beta chains appeared to be HLA-restricted, and the HLA associations seemed to be driven largely by CMV exposure. In a later genetic analysis, a missense DCLRE1C variant was associated with V-gene and J-gene trimming of TCR beta chains, and the association was replicated in an independent cohort. Broadly in line with IMGT annotations, most TCR beta V segments showed up in productive rearrangements about 87% or about 30% of the time in an earlier analysis of several hundred of the donors. A further reported finding was that TCR beta sequences accurately predicted the HLA-A and HLA-B alleles for most subjects in the first cohort. In this cohort, only TCR beta chains were sequenced, and detectable features were limited by the absence of alpha or paired-chain data. Because HLA typing was missing for some donors at each locus, association tests included only the typed subset. According to a later analysis, TCR association rates differed among HLA loci, with DRB1 alleles showing the most associated TCRs and HLA-C alleles showing the fewest. A cluster of highly shared sequence variants was judged likely to represent a technical artifact of the sequencing pipeline. Compared with the roughly 710-donor mean, donors in an Asian-associated ancestry cluster had fewer N-insertions in productive TCRs, according to a later genetic analysis. Because counts were too low, about 15 rarely observed V segments, including chromosome 9 orphons, were left out of the earlier analysis of 500 to 750 of the donors. Correlated functional status among segregating V segments might reflect linkage disequilibrium, but an unknown experimental factor could not be ruled out. A few of the identified cytomegalovirus-associated TCR beta chains were confirmed in vitro to be specific for cytomegalovirus antigens. For the cohort, immune exposure information was limited to CMV serostatus. The classifier was reported to diagnose cytomegalovirus status with high specificity and sensitivity in both the original and validation cohorts. Several of the top co-occurrence clusters appeared to be linked to parvovirus B19, influenza, CMV and Epstein-Barr virus, according to a later analysis. A later analysis associated 15,000 to 20,000 TCR beta sequences with specific HLA alleles at a false discovery rate of 0.05. Compared with equally common non-associated chains, HLA-associated TCR beta chains in a later analysis were more clonally expanded and had lower generation probabilities. According to the authors, the approach could potentially be generalized to other disease states and immunological phenotypes. Most TCR sequences were seen in very few donors, while some public TCRs were found in many individuals. The study listed 150 to 200 TCR beta chains as associated with cytomegalovirus. Strong co-occurrence of HLA alleles, especially DR and DQ, made assigning TCR associations to individual alleles difficult. The 87-base-pair reads could not distinguish some IMGT-functional V segments, including TRBV6-2 and TRBV6-3, so those segments were excluded.

This receptor was identified in a boy aged 10-17 years in good health and CMV-seronegative. Specimen: PBMCs. The chain uses TRBV11-2 and TRBJ1-2; TRBD1 agrees with 7 junctional bases. The CDR3 in this case is CASSTRRSRQGIYGYTF. The DNA reads TGTGCCAGCAGCACCAGACGATCAAGACAGGGAATCTATGGCTACACCTTC.